The present T cell receptor beta chain was sequenced within a study of blood T cell repertoires in COVID-19. Whole-study context: Donors in the United States, Italy and Spain gave samples during acute or convalescent COVID-19. From T cells, B-cell-depleted T cells, or PBMCs came the material, which was cDNA or gDNA.

This CDR3 region has 15 residues. The germline V gene encodes CDR1 LGHDT and CDR2 YNNKEL (reference sequence). Trimming left V 1 base short and J 3 bases short, with 13 bases between. Original analysis: Quantification of nucleated cells was approximated via reference gene primer amplification. TCRdb keeps only in-frame clones here, not all; method: immunoSEQ multiplex PCR. That table furnishes V, J and clone size, whereas the DNA furnished D and trimming. The data contain 410,000 or so clones, roughly 85% of them singletons. The clonotype comes from a woman in her 30s with active or convalescent COVID-19. Sequencing was done on a sample of peripheral blood. The V call is TRBV3-1 (or the pseudogene TRBV3-2), the J call TRBJ2-7; D possibly corresponds to TRBD2 (6 bases). Here the CDR3 DNA reads TGTGCCAGCAGCCAAGGGGAGGCAGGGTTCTACGAGCAGTACTTC. This codes for CASSQGEAGFYEQYF.